The clone carrying this T cell receptor (beta chain) was counted many times. Antigen unknown. This entry comes from a study of spatial heterogeneity in lung cancer. Turning to the study itself: Detected beta-chain sequences consistently exceeded alpha-chain sequences. General observations from the study: TCRs found ubiquitously expanded in tumor appeared in blood more at resection than at follow-up.

Between the trimmed V and J ends, which lost 3 bases and 0 bases, there was a span of 8 bases. The CDR3 contains 14 residues. Germline-derived CDR1 and CDR2 are ENHRY and SYGVKD. In the library, each TCR cDNA molecule bore its own unique molecular identifier. TCRdb fed the 5' RACE reads into MiXCR, producing one record per CDR3 protein. The sample lists more than 45,000 distinct CDR3 sequences; under 6% were seen once. Time point noted: sample taken at primary tumor resection. More than 70 TRACERx patients with early, untreated non-small cell lung cancer donated samples. The clonotype comes from a male donor with early-stage non-small cell lung cancer. The specimen was PBMCs, collected at surgery. The chain uses TRBV10-3 and TRBJ1-1; D is unresolved. The DNA of the CDR3 is TGTGCCATCAGTGATGAGGGCATGAACACTGAAGCTTTCTTT. It encodes CAISDEGMNTEAFF.